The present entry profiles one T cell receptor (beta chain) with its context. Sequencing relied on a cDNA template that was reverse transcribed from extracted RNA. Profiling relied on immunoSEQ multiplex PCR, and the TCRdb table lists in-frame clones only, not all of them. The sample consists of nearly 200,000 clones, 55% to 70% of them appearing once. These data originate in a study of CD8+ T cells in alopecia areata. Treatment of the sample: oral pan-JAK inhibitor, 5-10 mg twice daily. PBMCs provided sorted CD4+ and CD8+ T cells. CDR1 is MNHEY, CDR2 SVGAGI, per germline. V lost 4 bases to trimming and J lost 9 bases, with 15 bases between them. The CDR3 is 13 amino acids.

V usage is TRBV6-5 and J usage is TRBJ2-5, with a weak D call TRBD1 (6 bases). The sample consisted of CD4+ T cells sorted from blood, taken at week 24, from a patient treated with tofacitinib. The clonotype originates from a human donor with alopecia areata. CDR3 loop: CASSSGRAGAQYF. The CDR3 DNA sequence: TGTGCCAGCAGTTCGGGACGGGCAGGGGCCCAGTACTTC.